This note documents a single TCR beta chain sequence. This sample is drawn from a study of blood T cell repertoires in COVID-19. As originally analysed: Amplification with reference gene primers provided the estimates of nucleated cell counts. Only in-frame clones appear in the TCRdb table, and some are missing; sequencing was by immunoSEQ multiplex PCR. The V and J calls and clone size were taken over from that table, and D and trimming were inferred from the DNA. The sample has about 85,000 clones, 70% to 90% seen once; the top ten hold 5% to 6.5%. CDR3 length equals 15 residues. Trimming removed 2 bases at V and 0 bases at J, with 10 bases between. Germline loops: CDR1 MDHEN, CDR2 SYDVKM.

The sample consisted of peripheral blood. This chain links TRBV28 with TRBJ1-2, with a possible D match to TRBD1 (5 bases). This clonotype was obtained from a man aged 55 to 69 with acute or convalescent COVID-19. The DNA for the CDR3 is TGTGCCAGCAGTTTAGGTACAGGAGCTAACTATGGCTACACCTTC. Translating gives CASSLGTGANYGYTF.